The present T cell receptor beta chain was sequenced within a study of T-cell memory formation after mild COVID-19. TCRalpha and TCRbeta libraries used 5'RACE with constant-segment primers and UMIs. TCRdb itself ran the 5' RACE reads through MiXCR, one entry per CDR3 protein. The sample contains 150,000 to 200,000 distinct CDR3 sequences, roughly a third of which appear only once. Unmatched junction bases numbered 10, after V lost 4 bases and J lost 4 bases. Looked up from germline, CDR1 is SGHRS and CDR2 is YFSETQ. CDR3 length: 15 residues. This clonotype has only a few counts. Antigen specificity is unknown. Findings and caveats of the study: In second-wave clones peaking day 37, SARS-CoV-2 specificity remained unconfirmed. A subset of responding clones appeared in pre-infection memory, suggesting cross-reactive memory joined.

The sequenced sample consisted of PBMCs or a T cell subset sorted from them (not recorded which). This sequence originates from an adult woman who had mild COVID-19 (a few samples of this study predate the infection). Cell type and time point are not known. This chain connects TRBV5-1 to TRBJ2-7; 8 bases are shared with TRBD1. CDR3 loop: CASSEGQGWRYEQYF. CDR3 bases: TGCGCCAGCAGCGAAGGACAGGGCTGGAGGTACGAGCAGTACTTC.